What follows describes a single T cell receptor (beta chain). These data belong to a study of blood T cell repertoires in COVID-19. Data came from immunoSEQ multiplex PCR; TCRdb stores just in-frame clones and leaves some out. The data hold under 400,000 clones, with around 87% observed a single time. Trimming at V came to 7 bases and at J to 2 bases, leaving 4 bases not matched to a gene. The length of the CDR3 is 15 residues. CDR1 and CDR2 from the germline V gene are ENHRY and SYGVKD. This TCR was sampled from a man in his forties or fifties in a cohort exposed to, infected with or recovered from COVID-19 (not recorded which). The V gene is TRBV10-3, the J gene TRBJ2-2, with 10 bases fitting TRBD1. Specimen: PBMCs or T cells enriched from blood (not recorded which). CDR3 protein: CAIMRDRGNTGELFF. In nucleotides, the CDR3 is TGTGCCATCATGAGGGACAGGGGTAACACCGGGGAGCTGTTTTTT.